In this sample, the clone carrying this T cell receptor beta chain turned up once. The CDR3 consists of 18 residues. In germline, CDR1 is LGHNA, CDR2 YSLEER. Trimming removed 0 bases from V and 3 bases from J, with 21 bases in between. This entry comes from a study of blood T cell repertoires in COVID-19. Study details: T cells, B-cell-depleted T cells, or PBMCs supplied cDNA or gDNA.

The table came from immunoSEQ multiplex PCR; TCRdb's copy has only in-frame clones and leaves some out. The table shows roughly 70,000 clones, with around nine tenths occurring only once. The chain is built from TRBV4-3 and TRBJ2-7; no firm D call. The sequencing sample was made of peripheral blood. The sequence was obtained from a human donor in a cohort sampled during active COVID-19. The CDR3 DNA sequence: TGCGCCAGCAGCCAAGATCGTATGGCCTCCCCCACCCACTACGAGCAGTACTTC. Translating gives CASSQDRMASPTHYEQYF.